This T cell receptor beta chain originates from a study of T cells in Graves' hyperthyroidism and ophthalmopathy. Findings and caveats of the study: In blood, most of the thyroid clonotypes expanded above 0.001 were also present.

This clonotype was seen ten or more times. Its antigen is unknown. Pregnant or lactating patients were excluded, as were those with uncontrolled infection or other autoimmune disease. The sample, blood from the first hyperthyroidism diagnosis, precedes any ophthalmopathy symptoms. The investigators amplified TCR beta CDR3 regions from RNA transcripts. The HTBI primer set drove a first-round RT-PCR of the TCR CDR3. MiXCR, applied by TCRdb to the multiplex PCR reads, yields one record per CDR3 protein. The table records hundreds of thousands of distinct CDR3 sequences, around 19% of them present only once. CDR1 and CDR2 (germline): DFQATT, SNEGSKA (reference sequence). The CDR3 sequence is 18 residues long. Trimming cost V 6 bases and J 0 bases, with 24 bases left between them.

Source material: blood. This receptor was taken from a woman in her fifties or sixties with Graves' hyperthyroidism that later progressed to Graves' ophthalmopathy. V and J are TRBV20-1 and TRBJ1-5; TRBD1 is a possible D gene (5 bases). CDR3 DNA sequence: TGCAGTGCAATTAAAGGGGAGATAGATCCTTTTAGCAATCAGCCCCAGCATTTT. Its translation is CSAIKGEIDPFSNQPQHF.